One sample yielded the 17 T cell receptor beta chains listed below, sequenced in a study of cytomegalovirus exposure and HLA in healthy donors. The method was immunoSEQ multiplex PCR; TCRdb's version includes in-frame clones alone and lacks a portion of them. The repertoire holds about 200,000 clones, with roughly 81% as singletons. Sequencing was performed on PBMCs. Source of these receptors: a woman between 25 and 40 years old in good health and CMV-seronegative.

This sequence joins TRBV15 and TRBJ2-1, with D tentatively TRBD2 (7 bases). V lost 0 bases to trimming and J lost 7 bases, with 19 bases between them. The CDR3 totals 17 residues. Germline V gene sequence: CDR1 LNHNV, CDR2 YYDKDF (reference sequence). The CDR3 DNA sequence: TGTGCCACCAGCAGAGATGGAGGTAGTGGGGGGGCGAATGAGCAGTTCTTC. It translates to CATSRDGGSGGANEQFF.

This clone has a single count. This sequence joins TRBV19 and TRBJ2-1; 11 nucleotides agree with TRBD2. Germline assignment: CDR1 LNHDA and CDR2 SQIVND (reference sequence). The V segment lost 10 bases and the J segment 3 bases; nucleotides outside the gene matches: 5. The CDR3 totals 14 residues. This CDR3 reads CATSLAGGYNEQFF. CDR3 bases: TGTGCCACCTCCCTAGCGGGAGGCTACAATGAGCAGTTCTTC. Full variable domain (remainder filled in from reference TRBV19 and TRBJ2-1): DGGITQSPKYLFRKEGQNVTLSCEQNLNHDAMYWYRQDPGQGLRLIYYSQIVNDFQKGDIAEGYSVSREKKESFPLTVTSAQKNPTAFYLCATSLAGGYNEQFFGPGTRLTVL.

The CDR3 nucleotides are TGTGCCAGCAGCCCCGGGGGGGGAGGCAATCAGCCCCAGCATTTT. This codes for CASSPGGGGNQPQHF. The chain recombines TRBV9 with TRBJ1-5; D possibly corresponds to TRBD1 (5 bases). Germline values: CDR1 SGDLS, CDR2 YYNGEE. V was clipped by 4 bases and J by 2 bases, with 13 bases between them. The CDR3 spans 15 residues.

The rearrangement links TRBV11-2 to TRBJ2-3, with 8 bases identical to TRBD1. The CDR3 contains 15 residues. The germline V gene encodes CDR1 SGHAT and CDR2 FQNNGV. The V and J ends lost 2 bases and 1 base, in that order; junction bases with no gene match: 2. CDR3 protein: CASSLLGQGTDTQYF. In nucleotides, the CDR3 is TGTGCCAGCAGCTTACTGGGACAGGGCACAGATACGCAGTATTTT.

J is TRBJ2-3 and V is TRBV6-1; TRBD1 agrees at 7 bases. The CDR3 has 16 residues. Germline CDR1 MNHNS, CDR2 SASEGT. J lost 1 base, V lost 2 bases, and 6 bases had no gene match. The CDR3 DNA follows: TGTGCCAGCAGTGAAAGATGGGACAGACGCACAGATACGCAGTATTTT. Protein: CASSERWDRRTDTQYF.

This chain connects TRBV30 to TRBJ1-1, with D possibly TRBD1 on 5 matching bases. The V end lost 4 bases, the J end lost 3 bases, and 15 bases lay between the germline ends. From germline, CDR1 is GTSNPN and CDR2 SVGIG (reference sequence). This CDR3 contains 14 residues. The CDR3 region has the DNA TGTGCCTGGACGCGAGCGGGGGGTGACACTGAAGCTTTCTTT. Protein sequence: CAWTRAGGDTEAFF.

V is TRBV11-2 and J is TRBJ2-7; tentative D call: TRBD1 (6 bases). Trimming removed 4 bases from V and 5 bases from J, with 21 bases in between. Germline-derived CDR1 and CDR2 are SGHAT and FQNNGV. This CDR3 is built from 16 residues. CDR3 region: CASSSPPRGRGHEQYF. The DNA for the CDR3 is TGTGCCAGCAGCTCTCCCCCGAGGGGCAGGGGTCACGAGCAGTACTTC.

The chain couples TRBV27 to TRBJ1-1; 10 nucleotides align to TRBD1. Per germline, CDR1 MNHEY and CDR2 SMNVEV (reference sequence). The length of the CDR3 is 13 residues. With 4 bases clipped from V and 8 bases from J, the junction kept 4 bases outside the gene matches. CDR3 loop: CASSSRTGGEAFF. In DNA, the CDR3 is TGTGCCAGCAGTTCTCGGACAGGGGGAGAAGCTTTCTTT.

The rearrangement links TRBV7-6 to TRBJ1-1; 8 bases align to TRBD1. The CDR3 contains 14 residues. CDR1 and CDR2 (germline): SGHVS, FNYEAQ. Germline trimming cut 5 bases from V and 1 base from J; bases unmatched to any gene: 3. CDR3 residues: CASSNDRGNTEAFF. The CDR3 nucleotides read TGTGCCAGCAGCAATGACAGGGGGAACACTGAAGCTTTCTTT.

This clone was seen a single time. This chain links TRBV5-1 with TRBJ2-1, with a tentative D call TRBD1 (5 bases). Germline V lookup: CDR1 SGHRS, CDR2 YFSETQ. Trimming removed 0 bases at V and 7 bases at J, with 8 bases between. CDR3 length: 13 residues. This chain's CDR3 is CASSLGQGNEQFF. The CDR3 nucleotides read TGCGCCAGCAGCTTGGGTCAGGGTAATGAGCAGTTCTTC.

The chain is built from TRBV5-1 and TRBJ2-5, with 7 bases lining up with TRBD2. The CDR3 sequence is 14 residues long. Germline lookup yields CDR1 SGHRS and CDR2 YFSETQ. V lost 3 bases and J lost 0; bases outside the gene matches: 2. The chain's CDR3 is CASSSSGNQETQYF. In nucleotides, the CDR3 is TGCGCCAGCAGCTCAAGCGGGAACCAAGAGACCCAGTACTTC. The variable domain in full, with the rest retrieved from reference TRBV5-1 and TRBJ2-5, is KAGVTQTPRYLIKTRGQQVTLSCSPISGHRSVSWYQQTPGQGLQFLFEYFSETQRNKGNFPGRFSGRQFSNSRSEMNVSTLELGDSALYLCASSSSGNQETQYFGPGTRLLVL.

The chain carries TRBV10-1 and TRBJ2-2; D is possibly TRBD2 (5 bases). The CDR3 is 15 amino acids. CDR1 WNHNN and CDR2 SYGVQD come from the germline V gene (reference sequence). V dropped 3 bases and J dropped 2 bases, with 10 bases sitting between them. The CDR3 bases are TGCGCCAGCAGTGAAACGGGATTAAACACCGGGGAGCTGTTTTTT. Protein product: CASSETGLNTGELFF.

The chain couples TRBV10-1 to TRBJ2-4; 7 bases fit TRBD1. CDR1 is WNHNN, CDR2 SYGVQD, per germline (reference sequence). The J segment lost 1 base and the V segment lost 5 bases, leaving 8 bases of the junction unmatched. The CDR3 contains 16 residues. CDR3 in amino acids: CASSPGKQGAKNIQYF. In DNA form, the CDR3 reads TGCGCCAGCAGTCCGGGGAAACAGGGGGCCAAAAACATTCAGTACTTC.

The chain joins TRBV6-1 to TRBJ2-1, with a tentative D call TRBD1 (6 bases). CDR1 and CDR2 from the germline V gene are MNHNS and SASEGT. The CDR3 spans 12 residues. The ends were cut back, 4 bases at V and 8 bases at J, with 9 bases in the middle. DNA for the CDR3: TGTGCCAGCAGTGTCAGGGGAGATGAGCAGTTCTTC. Amino acid sequence: CASSVRGDEQFF.

This chain uses TRBV2 with TRBJ1-4, with D unresolved. The germline V gene encodes CDR1 SNHLY and CDR2 FYNNEI. The CDR3 runs to 15 residues. The ends were cut back, 4 bases at V and 2 bases at J, with 11 bases in the middle. The CDR3 DNA sequence: TGTGCCAGCAGTGGTAATCAGGCTACTAATGAAAAACTGTTTTTT. This sequence encodes CASSGNQATNEKLFF.

DNA of the CDR3: TGTGCCAGCAGCTTGGGCCTGGGGGAGGTGAACACTGAAGCTTTCTTT. Amino acids: CASSLGLGEVNTEAFF. The rearrangement uses TRBV5-4 and TRBJ1-1; D may be TRBD1 (5 bases). The CDR3 totals 16 residues. The ends were cut back, 0 bases at V and 0 bases at J, with 12 bases in the middle. Germline CDR1 and CDR2: SGHNT and YYREEE (reference sequence).

The chain joins TRBV6-1 to TRBJ1-1; D is ambiguous. Trimming shortened V by 10 bases and J by 0 bases, and 15 bases separated the two germline ends. This CDR3 comprises 14 residues. The germline CDR1 and CDR2 sequences are MNHNS and SASEGT. CDR3 nucleotide sequence: TGTGCCACCCGACGGGGAACCTTGAACACTGAAGCTTTCTTT. Translated: CATRRGTLNTEAFF.